This T cell receptor (beta chain) comes out of a study of cytomegalovirus exposure and HLA in healthy donors. Study-wide points: Investigators reported 150 to 200 TCR beta chains as tied to cytomegalovirus. In vitro checks showed that a few CMV-associated chains really do target CMV antigens. Most sequenced TCRs were rare (though some public TCRs occurred in many donors).

TCRdb keeps only in-frame clones here, not all; method: immunoSEQ multiplex PCR. This table has 200,000 or so clones, more than 65% appearing once. On this clone itself: Its antigen is still unknown.

Germline V lookup: CDR1 LNHNV, CDR2 YYDKDF (reference sequence). This CDR3 has 15 residues. Unmatched junction bases numbered 6, after V lost 4 bases and J lost 3 bases. Sample: PBMCs. The rearrangement links TRBV15 to TRBJ2-7, with 10 bases fitting TRBD1. This sequence was found in a woman in her thirties in good health and CMV-seropositive. Written as DNA, the CDR3 is TGTGCCACCAGCACCCGACAGGGGGCCAGCTACGAGCAGTACTTC. It yields the protein CATSTRQGASYEQYF.